The 6 T cell receptor beta chains below were found in one sample sequenced in a study of T cells in Graves' hyperthyroidism and ophthalmopathy. RNA transcripts provided the source from which TCR beta CDR3 regions were amplified. With the HTBI primer set, the TCR CDR3 went through a first round of RT-PCR. TCRdb used MiXCR to reprocess the multiplex PCR reads, holding one entry per CDR3 protein. Among hundreds of thousands of distinct CDR3 sequences listed, 20% were seen once. Sample: blood. These receptors came from a man younger than 40 with Graves' ophthalmopathy.

The chain employs TRBV20-1 and TRBJ2-1; 8 bases are a match to TRBD2. The CDR3 runs 15 residues. The germline V gene encodes CDR1 DFQATT and CDR2 SNEGSKA (reference sequence). The ends lost 1 base at V and 9 bases at J; junction bases unmatched: 11. The CDR3, as DNA: TGCAGTGCTAGAGCAACTAGCGGCTCTACAAGTGAGCAGTTCTTC. Its protein is CSARATSGSTSEQFF.

This CDR3 is CASKKFRGRSTDTQYF. The CDR3 DNA reads as TGTGCCAGCAAAAAATTCCGGGGCAGGAGCACAGATACGCAGTATTTT. The chain combines TRBV11-2 with TRBJ2-3; D might be TRBD1 or TRBD2, each matching 5 bases. Per germline, CDR1 SGHAT and CDR2 FQNNGV. The CDR3 spans 16 residues. The germline V and J ends were trimmed by 7 bases and 0 bases, with 17 bases remaining between them.

V is TRBV3-1 and J is TRBJ1-5; no firm D call. The germline V gene has CDR1 LGHDT and CDR2 YNNKEL (reference sequence). The CDR3 length is 14 residues. Trimming took off 2 bases at V and 5 bases at J, with 10 bases between the two ends. For the CDR3, the DNA is TGTGCCAGCAGCCAACGGACCGGATATCAGCCCCAGCATTTT. It is translated as CASSQRTGYQPQHF.

This clonotype was found a few times. V gene TRBV19 combines with J gene TRBJ1-1; D is possibly TRBD1 (5 bases). CDR3 length equals 11 residues. Germline V gene lookup returns CDR1 LNHDA and CDR2 SQIVND (reference sequence). Trimming left V 6 bases short and J 11 bases short, with 13 bases between. CDR3 amino acids: CASRMGGNAFF. As DNA, the CDR3 is TGTGCCAGTAGAATGGGGGGGAACGCTTTCTTT.

This clonotype has a handful of counts. V and J are TRBV11-3 and TRBJ2-3; 7 nucleotides agree with TRBD1. The germline gives CDR1 SGHNT, CDR2 YENEEA. V shed 5 bases and J 2 bases; nucleotides not matched to a gene: 4. This CDR3 is built from 14 residues. CDR3 nucleotide sequence: TGTGCCAGCAGCCGGGACAGCCTCACAGATACGCAGTATTTT. Its protein is CASSRDSLTDTQYF.

This clonotype was observed a few times. The chain employs TRBV6-5 and TRBJ2-6; 13 positions agree with TRBD2. Germline V gene sequence: CDR1 MNHEY, CDR2 SVGAGI. With V trimmed by 4 bases and J by 2 bases, 5 bases remained unmatched. CDR3 length: 18 residues. CDR3 in DNA: TGTGCCAGCAGTTGGGGACTAGCGGGATCTACTGGGGCCAACGTCCTGACTTTC. It specifies CASSWGLAGSTGANVLTF.